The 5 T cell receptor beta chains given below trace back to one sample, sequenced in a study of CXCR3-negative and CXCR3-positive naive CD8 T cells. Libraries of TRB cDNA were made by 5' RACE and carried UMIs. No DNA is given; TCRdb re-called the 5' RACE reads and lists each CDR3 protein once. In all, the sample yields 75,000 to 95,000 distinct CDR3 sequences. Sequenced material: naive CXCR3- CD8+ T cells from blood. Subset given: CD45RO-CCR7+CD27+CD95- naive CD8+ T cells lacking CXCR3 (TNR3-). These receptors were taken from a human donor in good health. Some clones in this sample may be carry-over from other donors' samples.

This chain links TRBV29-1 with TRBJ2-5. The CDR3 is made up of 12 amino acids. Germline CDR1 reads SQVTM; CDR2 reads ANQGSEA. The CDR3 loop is CSVDFMGETQYF.

CDR3 amino acids: CATSAPGLQGELFF. This chain uses TRBV24-1 with TRBJ2-2; TCRdb selects TRBD2, and the lack of DNA leaves this call unchecked. Germline V gene sequence: CDR1 KGHDR, CDR2 SFDVKD. The CDR3 has 14 amino acids.

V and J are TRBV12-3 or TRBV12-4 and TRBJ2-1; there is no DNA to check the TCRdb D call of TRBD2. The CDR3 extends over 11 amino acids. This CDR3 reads CASSPGGEQFF.

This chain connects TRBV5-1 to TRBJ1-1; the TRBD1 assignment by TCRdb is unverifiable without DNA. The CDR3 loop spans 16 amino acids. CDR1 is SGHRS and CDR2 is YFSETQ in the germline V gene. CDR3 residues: CASSSGQGAADTEAFF. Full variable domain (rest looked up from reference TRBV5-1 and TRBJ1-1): KAGVTQTPRYLIKTRGQQVTLSCSPISGHRSVSWYQQTPGQGLQFLFEYFSETQRNKGNFPGRFSGRQFSNSRSEMNVSTLELGDSALYLCASSSGQGAADTEAFFGQGTRLTVV.

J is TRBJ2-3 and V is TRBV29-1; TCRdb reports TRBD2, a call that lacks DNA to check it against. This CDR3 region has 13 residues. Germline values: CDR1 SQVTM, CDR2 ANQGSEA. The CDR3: CSGRTSETDTQYF.